The clone carrying this T cell receptor beta chain has only a few counts. Antigen: not known. At one of its ends the junction is not consistent with the germline gene, which may arise from a read error. Roughly 10 milliliters of peripheral blood were drawn from each donor into EDTA-treated tubes. The data were obtained in a study of blood T cells in healthy people across ages. Study results and caveats: Greater diversity and more naive CD4+ cells were seen in long-lived donors than in aged donors. It was found that TCR beta diversity correlated strongly with the percentage of naive T cells.

The CDR3 loop spans 18 amino acids. Germline V lookup: CDR1 SGHTA, CDR2 FQGNSA. A second PCR of roughly 6 to 12 cycles used a sample-barcoded 5' primer and a J-beta primer mix. Sequencing recovered at least 2.5 million CDR3-containing paired-end reads from each sample. MiXCR, run by TCRdb on the 5' RACE reads, gives a single entry per CDR3 protein. The sample lists around 1.7 million distinct CDR3 sequences; 28% were seen once. The origin of this receptor is a woman aged 30 to 39 in good health. The chain combines TRBV7-2 with TRBJ2-6; 11 bases fit TRBD2. What was sequenced was blood. CDR3 DNA: TGTGCCAGCAGCCACTCTAGCGGGGGGTACTCTAGGGCCAACGTCCTGACTTTC. It is translated as CASSHSSGGYSRANVLTF.